This T cell receptor beta chain was captured by sequencing in a study of blood T cell repertoires in COVID-19. The CDR3 is made up of 16 amino acids. CDR1 is LGHNA, CDR2 YSLEER, per germline. J lost 5 bases, V lost 1 base, and 9 bases had no gene match. Clones were read by immunoSEQ multiplex PCR, and TCRdb kept only the in-frame ones, dropping some. The profile shows around 450,000 clones, around 90% of them singletons. The chain couples TRBV4-3 to TRBJ2-5; 8 nucleotides match TRBD1. The sample consisted of PBMCs or T cells enriched from blood (not recorded which). This sequence originates from a woman aged 18-35 years with acute COVID-19. This CDR3 is CASSQALDRGVETQYF. The CDR3 DNA is TGCGCCAGCAGCCAAGCTCTCGACAGGGGAGTGGAGACCCAGTACTTC.